This is a list of T cell receptor beta chains from one sample in a study of blood T cell repertoires in COVID-19. Libraries were prepared by immunoSEQ multiplex PCR; TCRdb keeps only in-frame clonotypes and omits some of them. The data contain fewer than 350,000 clones, 80% to 90% of them singletons. What was sequenced was peripheral blood. These receptors all come from a woman aged 25 to 45 with COVID-19, enrolled during active disease. The CDR3 runs from the conserved cysteine through the conserved F or W. The D gene is left open where the match is weak. The size field is filled for only some rows; it gives once, few, many or a size class.

NA,NA,TRBJ2-2,TRBV11-2,TGTGCCAGCAGCTCCCCAGGCGGGACCACGAGGACCGGGGAGCTGTTTTTT,CASSSPGGTTRTGELFF
NA,NA,TRBJ2-6,TRBV29-1,TGCAGCGTTGAGGGGAGTTACTCTGGGGCCAACGTCCTGACTTTC,CSVEGSYSGANVLTF
NA,NA,TRBJ2-7,TRBV4-1,TGCGCCAGCAGCCAAGAATCCAGCGGGTCTTCCTACGAGCAGTACTTC,CASSQESSGSSYEQYF
TRBD2,NA,TRBJ2-3,TRBV6-5,TGTGCCAGCAGTTTACGACTAGCGGGATACACAGATACGCAGTATTTT,CASSLRLAGYTDTQYF
TRBD1,NA,TRBJ2-1,TRBV27,TGTGCCGTGGGGACAGGGGTCTACAATGAGCAGTTCTTC,CAVGTGVYNEQFF
NA,NA,TRBJ1-1,TRBV12-5,TGTGCTAGTGGTTTTGACAGGCGGACTGAAGCTTTCTTT,CASGFDRRTEAFF
NA,NA,TRBJ1-3,TRBV29-1,TGCAGCGTTGACCCTCGCTCTGGAAACACCATATATTTT,CSVDPRSGNTIYF
NA,NA,TRBJ2-7,TRBV10-2,TGCGCCAGCAGTCCCGGACAGCCCGAGCAGTACTTC,CASSPGQPEQYF
NA,once,TRBJ1-1,TRBV4-1,TGCGCCAGCAGCAAGAGGGCCTCGATGAACACTGAAGCTTTCTTT,CASSKRASMNTEAFF
TRBD1,NA,TRBJ1-6,TRBV4-1,TGCGCCAGCAGCCCCCCCCAGGGGGCACCCCTCCACTTT,CASSPPQGAPLHF
NA,NA,TRBJ1-2,TRBV11-2,TGTGCCAGCAGCTTAGATGCCCTACGTACGGATGGCTACACCTTC,CASSLDALRTDGYTF
NA,NA,TRBJ1-1,TRBV7-9,TGTGCCAGCGAACTTAGCACTGAAGCTTTCTTT,CASELSTEAFF
NA,NA,TRBJ2-1,TRBV9,TGTGCCAGCAGCGATTGGGCGGGAACTTCCTACAATGAGCAGTTCTTC,CASSDWAGTSYNEQFF
NA,NA,TRBJ2-7,TRBV13,TGTGCCAGCAGTCCACCTACAGCCGAGGGACTTTACGAGCAGTACTTC,CASSPPTAEGLYEQYF
NA,NA,TRBJ2-1,TRBV7-2,TGTGCCAGCAGCCCGATCGCGGGCGTTGAGCAGTTCTTC,CASSPIAGVEQFF